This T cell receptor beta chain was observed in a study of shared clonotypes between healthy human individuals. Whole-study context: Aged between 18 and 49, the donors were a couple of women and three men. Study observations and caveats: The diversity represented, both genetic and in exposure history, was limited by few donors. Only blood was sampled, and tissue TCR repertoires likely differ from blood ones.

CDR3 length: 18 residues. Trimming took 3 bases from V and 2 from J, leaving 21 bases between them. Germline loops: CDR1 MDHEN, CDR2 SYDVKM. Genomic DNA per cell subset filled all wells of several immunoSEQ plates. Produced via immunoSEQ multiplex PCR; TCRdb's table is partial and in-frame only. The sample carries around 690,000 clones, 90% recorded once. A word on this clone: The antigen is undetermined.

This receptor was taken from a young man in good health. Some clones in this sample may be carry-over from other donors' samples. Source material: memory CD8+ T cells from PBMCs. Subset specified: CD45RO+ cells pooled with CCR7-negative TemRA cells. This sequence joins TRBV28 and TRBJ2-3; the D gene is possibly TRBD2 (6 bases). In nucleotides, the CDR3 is TGTGCCAGCAGTTTGTCCCTTCCCTCCGGGACTCCCACAGATACGCAGTATTTT. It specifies CASSLSLPSGTPTDTQYF.